Following are 23 T cell receptor beta chains from one sample sequenced in a study of human T cells and chemical hapten exposure. The time point is: patch test 3, about 24 weeks after DPC sensitization. The sample's treatment: therapeutic diphenylcyclopropenone sensitization with weekly scalp DPC. TCRdb used MiXCR to reprocess the RACE reads, holding one entry per CDR3 protein. The table includes some 90,000 distinct CDR3 sequences, roughly 10% detected once. Sequenced material: whole blood, taken in connection with sensitization to the hapten diphenylcyclopropenone (DPC). The receptors shown here come from a woman in her thirties with alopecia areata. Some clones in this sample may be carry-over from other donors' samples.

The sample holds many counts of this clonotype. The chain links TRBV20-1 to TRBJ1-6; maybe TRBD1 (5 bases). Germline lookup yields CDR1 DFQATT and CDR2 SNEGSKA (reference sequence). V was trimmed by 2 bases and J by 6 bases, leaving 8 bases between them. This CDR3 region has 13 residues. The CDR3 sequence: CSARRTINSPLHF. CDR3 sequence (DNA): TGCAGTGCTAGAAGGACAATTAATTCACCCCTCCACTTT.

This clonotype has a count of ten or more. V usage is TRBV10-3 and J usage is TRBJ2-5; D unclear. This CDR3 has 14 residues. Germline V CDR1 and CDR2: ENHRY, SYGVKD. Trimming took off 6 bases at V and 3 bases at J, with 14 bases between the two ends. CDR3 nucleotides: TGTGCCATCAGGTCGGACCCTGAAAAAGAGACCCAGTACTTC. This encodes CAIRSDPEKETQYF.

The rearrangement links TRBV10-2 to TRBJ1-6; D not certain. The germline V gene has CDR1 WSHSY and CDR2 SAAADI. The CDR3 runs 13 residues. Trimming shortened V by 5 bases and J by 10 bases, and 12 bases separated the two germline ends. The CDR3 DNA reads TGCGCCAGCAGTACAAGTCGCGGGTCACCCCTCCACTTT. Translated, it gives CASSTSRGSPLHF.

This clonotype has a count of ten or more. The J gene is TRBJ2-3, the V gene TRBV4-3; D is undetermined. The germline V gene encodes CDR1 LGHNA and CDR2 YSLEER. This CDR3 has 13 amino acids. The ends were cut back, 0 bases at V and 6 bases at J, with 7 bases in the middle. In nucleotides, the CDR3 is TGCGCCAGCAGCCAAGATTGGGCGGATACGCAGTATTTT. Its translation: CASSQDWADTQYF.

V is TRBV6-4 and J is TRBJ1-6, with D perhaps matching TRBD1 (5 bases). Germline CDR1 is MRHNA and CDR2 is SNTAGT. The V and J ends lost 0 bases and 10 bases respectively, with 10 bases between them. The CDR3 is made up of 14 amino acids. CDR3 in DNA: TGTGCCAGCAGTGACTCTGGGGCAGGCTCACCCCTCCACTTT. Its protein is CASSDSGAGSPLHF.

This clonotype was seen ten or more times. This rearrangement joins TRBV7-6 to TRBJ2-1; TRBD2 might be the D (6 bases). Germline CDR1 and CDR2: SGHVS and FNYEAQ. The CDR3 length is 18 residues. Trimming removed 1 base from V and 1 base from J, with 17 bases in between. CDR3: CASSLVGTGVGSYNEQFF. In nucleotides, the CDR3 is TGTGCCAGCAGCTTAGTGGGGACGGGAGTAGGGTCCTACAATGAGCAGTTCTTC.

In its sample, this clonotype was seen many times. The rearrangement joins TRBV20-1 to TRBJ2-7; 8 bases agree with TRBD2. Trimming took 0 bases from V and 6 from J; bases not matched to a gene: 10. In germline, CDR1 is DFQATT, CDR2 SNEGSKA (reference sequence). This CDR3 is 15 amino acids long. The CDR3 here is CSARDPTGGPGEQYF. For the CDR3, the DNA is TGCAGTGCTAGAGATCCGACGGGAGGGCCGGGCGAGCAGTACTTC.

There are many counts of this clonotype. The chain joins TRBV6-2 or TRBV6-3 to TRBJ2-3, with D maybe TRBD1 (6 bases). V lost 6 bases to trimming and J lost 6 bases, with 16 bases between them. This CDR3 spans 14 amino acids. The germline V gene encodes CDR1 MNHEY and CDR2 SVGEGT. The CDR3 DNA sequence: TGTGCCAGCAGCCTCACAGGGAACAGGGATACGCAGTATTTT. It encodes CASSLTGNRDTQYF.

The gene calls are TRBV21-1 and TRBJ2-1; TRBD2 reflects the table's D call only, with no check against the DNA. TRBV21-1 is assigned pseudogene status. This CDR3 has 13 amino acids. The CDR3 loop reads CASSKERANEQFF. CDR3 coding DNA: TGTGCCAGCAGCAAAGAGAGGGCGAATGAGCAGTTCTTC.

This clonotype was counted a few times. The chain links TRBV28 to TRBJ1-5, with D possibly TRBD1 on 5 matching bases. The V and J ends lost 8 bases and 5 bases respectively, with 10 bases between them. CDR3 size: 12 residues. CDR1 MDHEN and CDR2 SYDVKM come from the germline V gene. Here the CDR3 reads CASRGQHQPQHF. The DNA for the CDR3 is TGTGCCAGCCGGGGCCAACATCAGCCCCAGCATTTT.

J is TRBJ2-7 and V is TRBV28, with D maybe TRBD1 (5 bases). Germline V gene data show CDR1 as MDHEN and CDR2 as SYDVKM. The CDR3 runs to 11 residues. The V end lost 8 bases, the J end lost 2 bases, and 7 bases lay between the germline ends. This CDR3 reads CASLGAYEQYF. CDR3 nucleotide sequence: TGTGCCAGCCTAGGGGCCTACGAGCAGTACTTC.

This clonotype has just a few counts. This chain links TRBV6-1 with TRBJ2-7, with 7 bases matching TRBD2. The CDR3 runs 14 residues. Trimming cost V 9 bases and J 3 bases; bases outside gene matches: 11. CDR1 is MNHNS and CDR2 is SASEGT in the germline V gene. This CDR3 reads CASKDGGSIYEQYV. In DNA form, the CDR3 reads TGTGCCAGTAAGGACGGGGGGTCCATCTACGAGCAGTACGTC.

This clonotype has a count of ten or more. The chain recombines TRBV28 with TRBJ1-1, with D maybe TRBD1 (6 bases). CDR3 length: 16 residues. Germline CDR1 reads MDHEN; CDR2 reads SYDVKM. Deletions cut 1 base from V and 4 bases from J, with 16 bases between. CDR3 in DNA: TGTGCCAGCAGTTTATTCCAGGGGATCGCGACCACTGAAGCTTTCTTT. Its protein product is CASSLFQGIATTEAFF.

This clonotype was observed a few times. The V and J genes are TRBV7-9 and TRBJ2-7, with D possibly matching TRBD1 (6 bases). CDR1 and CDR2 (germline): SEHNR, FQNEAQ (reference sequence). The CDR3 length is 13 residues. V was cut by 6 bases and J by 0 bases, with 9 bases left in between. Written as DNA, the CDR3 is TGTGCCAGCAGTTCGGACAGCTCCTACGAGCAGTACGTC. This translates into CASSSDSSYEQYV.

The rearrangement uses TRBV18 and TRBJ2-5, with unresolved D. There are 15 residues in the CDR3. With 1 base removed from V and 3 bases from J, the gap between germline ends came to 12 bases. Germline loops: CDR1 KGHSH, CDR2 LQKENI. The CDR3 DNA follows: TGTGCCAGCTCACCACTTTCGGTGGTGGAAGAGACCCAGTACTTC. It translates to CASSPLSVVEETQYF.

The gene calls are TRBV7-2 and TRBJ1-2, with D perhaps TRBD1 (5 bases). The CDR3 has 14 amino acids. Trimming cost V 1 base and J 2 bases, with 8 bases left between them. Germline V CDR1 and CDR2: SGHTA, FQGNSA. CDR3 amino acids: CASSLDRQNYGYTF. In nucleotides, the CDR3 is TGTGCCAGCAGCTTAGATAGACAGAACTATGGCTACACCTTC.

This clonotype has ten or more counts. The gene calls are TRBV7-6 and TRBJ1-1; D may be TRBD1 (5 bases). V dropped 5 bases and J dropped 7 bases, with 14 bases sitting between them. The germline CDR1 and CDR2 sequences are SGHVS and FNYEAQ. The CDR3 contains 13 residues. The CDR3 DNA follows: TGTGCCAGCAGCAGGGACCCCGTGGGTGAAGCTTTCTTT. This sequence encodes CASSRDPVGEAFF. Full variable domain (remainder filled in from reference TRBV7-6 and TRBJ1-1): GAGVSQSPRYKVTKRGQDVALRCDPISGHVSLYWYRQALGQGPEFLTYFNYEAQQDKSGLPNDRFSAERPEGSISTLTIQRTEQRDSAMYRCASSRDPVGEAFFGQGTRLTVV.

The chain combines TRBV9 with TRBJ2-1; the D is unclear. Germline CDR1 is SGDLS and CDR2 is YYNGEE. The CDR3 length is 15 residues. Trimming pared 0 bases from V and 5 bases from J, leaving 12 bases between. CDR3 protein: CASSVASPVHNEQFF. The CDR3 DNA reads as TGTGCCAGCAGCGTAGCTTCCCCGGTCCACAATGAGCAGTTCTTC.

This clonotype was recorded at least ten times. The gene calls are TRBV28 and TRBJ1-1; D might be TRBD1 (6 bases). Germline CDR1 reads MDHEN; CDR2 reads SYDVKM. The CDR3 is made up of 14 amino acids. Trimming shortened V by 5 bases and J by 5 bases, and 15 bases separated the two germline ends. CDR3 sequence (DNA): TGTGCCAGCAGTCCACTTGACAGGCGGACTGAAGCTTTCTTT. Translated, it gives CASSPLDRRTEAFF.

This clonotype has more than one count but fewer than ten. The chain recombines TRBV28 with TRBJ1-1, with unresolved D. V lost 6 bases and J lost 9, with 17 bases in between. The CDR3 consists of 13 residues. Germline lookup yields CDR1 MDHEN and CDR2 SYDVKM. CDR3 region: CASSNRETLKAFF. The CDR3 DNA follows: TGTGCCAGCAGCAACAGAGAGACACTGAAAGCTTTCTTT.

The V call is TRBV28, the J call TRBJ2-6; TRBD2 matches at 9 bases. Germline values: CDR1 MDHEN, CDR2 SYDVKM. J lost 0 bases, V lost 1 base, and 4 bases had no gene match. The CDR3 sequence is 18 residues long. The DNA for the CDR3 is TGTGCCAGCAGTTTATCGGGACTAGCCTTCTCTGGGGCCAACGTCCTGACTTTC. This sequence encodes CASSLSGLAFSGANVLTF. Variable domain in full (rest from reference TRBV28 and TRBJ2-6): DVKVTQSSRYLVKRTGEKVFLECVQDMDHENMFWYRQDPGLGLRLIYFSYDVKMKEKGDIPEGYSVSREKKERFSLILESASTNQTSMYLCASSLSGLAFSGANVLTFGAGSRLTVL.

This sequence joins TRBV28 and TRBJ2-7; the D is unclear. V was cut by 8 bases and J by 0 bases, with 17 bases left in between. Germline V gene data show CDR1 as MDHEN and CDR2 as SYDVKM. The CDR3 sequence is 15 residues long. CDR3 sequence: CASVGQRLSSYEQYF. Written as DNA, the CDR3 is TGTGCCAGCGTTGGTCAGCGTCTCAGCTCCTACGAGCAGTACTTC. Variable domain in full (rest from reference TRBV28 and TRBJ2-7): DVKVTQSSRYLVKRTGEKVFLECVQDMDHENMFWYRQDPGLGLRLIYFSYDVKMKEKGDIPEGYSVSREKKERFSLILESASTNQTSMYLCASVGQRLSSYEQYFGPGTRLTVT.

In its sample, this clonotype was seen a few times. For the CDR3, the DNA is TGTGCCATCAGTGTCGCCACAGGGGCCCAGAACACTGAAGCTTTCTTT. It translates to CAISVATGAQNTEAFF. J is TRBJ1-1 and V is TRBV10-3; 7 nucleotides align to TRBD1. Looked up from germline, CDR1 is ENHRY and CDR2 is SYGVKD. CDR3 size: 16 residues. V was pared by 4 bases and J by 1 base, with 9 bases of the junction left unmatched.